A single sample is the source of the 26 T cell receptor beta chains below, sequenced in a study of beta chain features in type 1 diabetes. Expressed TCRB transcripts were sequenced after all isolated RNA was converted to cDNA. TCRdb keeps only in-frame clones here, not all; method: immunoSEQ multiplex PCR. The profile shows 250,000 or so clones, around 65% of them singletons. The source material was naive CD4+ T cells from blood. The receptors were gathered from a man younger than 45 in good health.

This clone was observed once. The rearrangement uses TRBV5-1 and TRBJ2-3; 13 nucleotides line up with TRBD2. With 4 bases clipped from V and 14 bases from J, the junction kept 10 bases outside the gene matches. Per germline, CDR1 SGHRS and CDR2 YFSETQ. This CDR3 region has 14 residues. The CDR3 reads CASSPSGTSGEWYF. CDR3 nucleotide sequence: TGCGCCAGCAGCCCCTCCGGGACTAGCGGGGAGTGGTATTTT.

V is TRBV29-1 and J is TRBJ2-5, with D perhaps being TRBD1 or TRBD2 (5 bases each). The CDR3 contains 14 residues. Germline CDR1 is SQVTM and CDR2 is ANQGSEA. V gave up 4 bases and J gave up 1 base, with 13 bases separating them. CDR3 region: CSVAGTAIQETQYF. The CDR3 region has the DNA TGCAGCGTTGCCGGGACGGCCATCCAAGAGACCCAGTACTTC.

The CDR3: CSLQGGGRVGTDTQYF. DNA for the CDR3: TGCAGCCTTCAGGGAGGAGGGAGGGTCGGTACAGATACGCAGTATTTT. The rearrangement uses TRBV29-1 and TRBJ2-3, with 7 bases matching TRBD2. Germline assignment: CDR1 SQVTM and CDR2 ANQGSEA. CDR3 length: 16 residues. V was clipped by 8 bases and J by 3 bases; unmatched bases: 17.

This clone has just a few counts. V is TRBV15 and J is TRBJ2-5, with D possibly matching TRBD2 (5 bases). Trimming removed 2 bases at V and 5 bases at J, with 21 bases between. The CDR3 is made up of 17 amino acids. Germline-derived CDR1 and CDR2 are LNHNV and YYDKDF (reference sequence). This CDR3 is CATSRPLRGARSETQYF. The CDR3 DNA is TGTGCCACCAGCAGACCCTTACGGGGAGCCCGGTCGGAGACCCAGTACTTC.

The chain links TRBV28 to TRBJ2-6, with D perhaps matching TRBD1 or TRBD2 (7 bases each). CDR1 and CDR2 from the germline V gene are MDHEN and SYDVKM. This CDR3 comprises 18 residues. Trimming left V 6 bases short and J 0 bases short, with 18 bases between. CDR3 sequence reads: CASRRSGTEVSGANVLTF. The DNA of the CDR3 is TGTGCCAGCAGAAGAAGCGGGACAGAAGTCTCTGGGGCCAACGTCCTGACTTTC.

This clone has only a few counts. The rearrangement uses TRBV30 and TRBJ1-5; D is ambiguous. Germline V gene data show CDR1 as GTSNPN and CDR2 as SVGIG (reference sequence). The CDR3 is made up of 13 amino acids. V lost 0 bases and J lost 3, with 6 bases in between. The chain's CDR3 is CAWSVEANQPQHF. Here the CDR3 DNA reads TGTGCCTGGAGTGTAGAAGCCAATCAGCCCCAGCATTTT. The complete variable domain, with remaining parts taken from reference TRBV30 and TRBJ1-5, reads SQTIHQWPATLVQPVGSPLSLECTVEGTSNPNLYWYRQAAGRGLQLLFYSVGIGQISSEVPQNLSASRPQDRQFILSSKKLLLSDSGFYLCAWSVEANQPQHFGDGTRLSIL.

This rearrangement joins TRBV5-1 to TRBJ2-1; D ambiguous. The CDR3 length is 14 residues. Germline V CDR1 and CDR2: SGHRS, YFSETQ. V was shortened by 0 bases and J by 5 bases, with 9 bases between the two germline ends. CDR3 nucleotides: TGCGCCAGCAGCTTGGAGTGGCGGAACAATGAGCAGTTCTTC. As protein: CASSLEWRNNEQFF.

The CDR3 DNA reads TGTGCCAGCAGTTCGGAGGTGGAGCCACATACGCAGTATTTT. It is translated as CASSSEVEPHTQYF. V gene TRBV7-2 combines with J gene TRBJ2-3; perhaps TRBD2 as D (5 bases). Between the trimmed V and J ends, which lost 6 bases and 7 bases, there was a span of 17 bases. Germline loops: CDR1 SGHTA, CDR2 FQGNSA. This CDR3 contains 14 residues.

The chain is built from TRBV7-2 and TRBJ2-1; D unclear. The CDR3 is 14 amino acids. In germline, CDR1 is SGHTA, CDR2 FQGNSA. V dropped 3 bases and J dropped 7 bases, with 13 bases sitting between them. CDR3 loop: CASSFALSYNEQFF. CDR3 sequence (DNA): TGTGCCAGCAGCTTCGCACTATCTTATAATGAGCAGTTCTTC.

This clone occurred once. The J gene is TRBJ1-2, the V gene TRBV14; 8 bases line up with TRBD1. The V gene end was trimmed by 0 bases and the J gene end by 4 bases; junction bases not matched to a gene: 1. Germline-derived CDR1 and CDR2 are SGHDN and FVKESK. CDR3 size: 14 residues. The CDR3 sequence is CASSQEDRAYGYTF. The DNA for the CDR3 is TGTGCCAGCAGCCAAGAGGACAGGGCCTATGGCTACACCTTC.

A few counts support this clone. Distinct nucleotide sequences in the sample also encode this CDR3. The gene calls are TRBV30 and TRBJ1-3; no definite D call. The CDR3 spans 12 residues. CDR1 is GTSNPN, CDR2 SVGIG, per germline (reference sequence). V lost 1 base, J lost 1 base, and 2 bases lay in between. CDR3 sequence reads: CAWSGSGNTIYF. The CDR3 DNA reads TGTGCCTGGAGTGGTTCTGGAAACACCATATATTTT.

This rearrangement joins TRBV19 to TRBJ2-7; 7 nucleotides match TRBD1. With V trimmed by 6 bases and J by 2 bases, 13 bases remained unmatched. Looked up from germline, CDR1 is LNHDA and CDR2 is SQIVND (reference sequence). CDR3 size: 16 residues. The CDR3 DNA follows: TGTGCCAGTAGCAAACTCCGGGACAGTAAAGCCTACGAGCAGTACTTC. It yields the protein CASSKLRDSKAYEQYF.

Here the CDR3 reads CASSESQGETQYF. CDR3 DNA: TGTGCCAGCAGTGAATCTCAGGGAGAGACCCAGTACTTC. V and J are TRBV25-1 and TRBJ2-5; possibly TRBD1 for D (5 bases). V shed 1 base and J shed 4 bases, with 7 bases lying between them. This CDR3 has 13 residues. Germline V gene data show CDR1 as MGHDK and CDR2 as SYGVNS.

The chain uses TRBV30 and TRBJ2-1, with D uncertain. V dropped 0 bases and J dropped 0 bases, with 15 bases sitting between them. Germline-derived CDR1 and CDR2 are GTSNPN and SVGIG (reference sequence). The CDR3 length is 17 residues. The CDR3 protein is CAWSVFPGVSSYNEQFF. DNA for the CDR3: TGTGCCTGGAGTGTTTTTCCGGGCGTCAGCTCCTACAATGAGCAGTTCTTC.

The genes are TRBV30 and TRBJ2-3, with TRBD2 matching 8 bases. The V segment lost 0 bases and the J segment 1 base; nucleotides outside the gene matches: 6. This CDR3 contains 16 residues. The germline gives CDR1 GTSNPN, CDR2 SVGIG (reference sequence). The CDR3 DNA reads as TGTGCCTGGAGTGTACCTCCCGGGAGGGGCACAGATACGCAGTATTTT. This translates into CAWSVPPGRGTDTQYF.

This clone was detected only a few times. The chain is built from TRBV7-9 and TRBJ1-5; TRBD1 might be the D (5 bases). V lost 7 bases, J lost 6 bases, and 13 bases lay in between. Germline V lookup: CDR1 SEHNR, CDR2 FQNEAQ (reference sequence). The CDR3 contains 13 residues. CDR3 DNA sequence: TGTGCCAGCATGTTGGGGGTCTTTCAGCCCCAGCATTTT. Amino acid sequence: CASMLGVFQPQHF.

The V call is TRBV28, the J call TRBJ2-7; 7 bases are a match to TRBD1. In germline, CDR1 is MDHEN, CDR2 SYDVKM. After removal of 6 bases from V and 4 bases from J, the junction contained 9 bases not matched to a gene. The CDR3 is made up of 14 amino acids. The CDR3 here is CASRQPGQLYEQYF. Written as DNA, the CDR3 is TGTGCCAGCAGGCAACCGGGACAGCTTTACGAGCAGTACTTC. Full variable domain (rest looked up from reference TRBV28 and TRBJ2-7): DVKVTQSSRYLVKRTGEKVFLECVQDMDHENMFWYRQDPGLGLRLIYFSYDVKMKEKGDIPEGYSVSREKKERFSLILESASTNQTSMYLCASRQPGQLYEQYFGPGTRLTVT.

DNA for the CDR3: TGTGCCAGCAGCCCGGACGGAGATACGCAGTATTTT. Its translation: CASSPDGDTQYF. V usage is TRBV2 and J usage is TRBJ2-3; D unresolved. Germline CDR1 reads SNHLY; CDR2 reads FYNNEI. The ends were cut back, 6 bases at V and 5 bases at J, with 9 bases in the middle. The CDR3 sequence is 12 residues long.

In this sample, this clone turned up a few times. CDR3 loop: CAWSGLGEAKNIQYF. The CDR3 coding sequence is TGTGCCTGGAGTGGCCTGGGGGAAGCCAAAAACATTCAGTACTTC. The gene calls are TRBV30 and TRBJ2-4, with D possibly called TRBD1 or TRBD2 (5 bases each). Germline CDR1 is GTSNPN and CDR2 is SVGIG (reference sequence). This CDR3 spans 15 amino acids. V was cut by 1 base and J by 0 bases, with 10 bases left in between. The entire variable domain, with the rest obtained from reference TRBV30 and TRBJ2-4, is as follows: SQTIHQWPATLVQPVGSPLSLECTVEGTSNPNLYWYRQAAGRGLQLLFYSVGIGQISSEVPQNLSASRPQDRQFILSSKKLLLSDSGFYLCAWSGLGEAKNIQYFGAGTRLSVL.

The chain couples TRBV7-2 to TRBJ2-1; D possibly corresponds to TRBD2 (5 bases). V dropped 5 bases and J dropped 7 bases, with 9 bases sitting between them. CDR1 and CDR2 (germline): SGHTA, FQGNSA. The CDR3 has 12 amino acids. The CDR3: CASSILGNEQFF. The CDR3 DNA sequence: TGTGCCAGCAGCATACTAGGGAATGAGCAGTTCTTC.

In this sample, this clone turned up a few times. The chain links TRBV29-1 to TRBJ2-4; D ambiguous. The CDR3 is 13 residues long. V was clipped by 7 bases and J by 1 base, with 11 bases between them. Germline CDR1 is SQVTM and CDR2 is ANQGSEA. The CDR3 DNA reads as TGCAGCGCCGAGGTGGAGGCCAAAAACATTCAGTACTTC. Translating it yields CSAEVEAKNIQYF.

V gene TRBV14 combines with J gene TRBJ1-2; unclear D gene. The germline V gene encodes CDR1 SGHDN and CDR2 FVKESK. Trimming removed 1 base at V and 4 bases at J, with 16 bases between. This CDR3 has 16 amino acids. The CDR3 sequence: CASSQGLSYWAYGYTF. CDR3 sequence (DNA): TGTGCCAGCAGCCAAGGACTCTCTTACTGGGCCTATGGCTACACCTTC.

V and J are TRBV25-1 and TRBJ2-3; D gene uncertain. There are 14 residues in the CDR3. Germline values: CDR1 MGHDK, CDR2 SYGVNS. Trimming removed 7 bases from V and 2 bases from J, with 13 bases in between. CDR3 region: CASKGYLSTDTQYF. As DNA, the CDR3 is TGTGCCAGCAAAGGATACCTTTCCACAGATACGCAGTATTTT.

This CDR3 reads CAWNREGNQPQHF. As DNA, the CDR3 is TGTGCCTGGAACCGGGAGGGGAATCAGCCCCAGCATTTT. V usage is TRBV30 and J usage is TRBJ1-5; D perhaps matches TRBD1 (5 bases). Germline V gene lookup returns CDR1 GTSNPN and CDR2 SVGIG (reference sequence). Trimming stripped 4 bases from V and 4 bases from J, with 11 bases between. The CDR3 loop spans 13 amino acids.

The chain has TRBV5-1 and TRBJ2-3, with a possible D match to TRBD1 (5 bases). Trimming took off 2 bases at V and 5 bases at J, with 9 bases between the two ends. Per the germline V gene, CDR1 is SGHRS and CDR2 is YFSETQ. This CDR3 spans 13 amino acids. CDR3 amino acids: CASSFTGQDTQYF. The CDR3 DNA reads TGCGCCAGCAGCTTCACCGGACAAGATACGCAGTATTTT.

The chain has TRBV18 and TRBJ2-3; tentatively, D is TRBD1 (6 bases). CDR3 length: 12 residues. Germline values: CDR1 KGHSH, CDR2 LQKENI. The V gene lost 2 bases and the J gene lost 6 bases, with 6 bases spanning the gap. CDR3 nucleotides: TGTGCCAGCTCACCAGACAGGGATACGCAGTATTTT. Translation gives CASSPDRDTQYF.